The 5 T cell receptor beta chains below come from one sample, sequenced in a study of T-cell memory formation after mild COVID-19. From the 5' RACE reads, TCRdb called clonotypes with MiXCR, one entry per CDR3 protein. Among tens of thousands of distinct CDR3 sequences listed, about 27% were seen once. Sequencing was carried out using PBMCs or a T cell subset sorted from them (not recorded which). These receptors came from a young man who had mild COVID-19 (a few samples of this study predate the infection). Cell type and time point are not known.

The V call is TRBV4-1, the J call TRBJ2-2; D is perhaps TRBD2 (6 bases). The CDR3 loop spans 14 amino acids. V gave up 0 bases and J gave up 11 bases, with 13 bases separating them. The germline V gene has CDR1 MGHRA and CDR2 YSYEKL. The CDR3 nucleotides read TGCGCCAGCAGCCAAGACCTGACCGGGAGAGAGCTGTTTTTT. It translates to CASSQDLTGRELFF.

The chain links TRBV9 to TRBJ2-3; the D call may be TRBD1 or TRBD2 (5 bases each). Trimming removed 2 bases from V and 1 base from J, with 11 bases in between. From germline, CDR1 is SGDLS and CDR2 YYNGEE. The CDR3 consists of 15 residues. This chain's CDR3 is CASSVWDLRTDTQYF. DNA for the CDR3: TGTGCCAGCAGCGTTTGGGACCTGCGCACAGATACGCAGTATTTT.

CDR3 in DNA: TGTGCCAGCAGCCAAGGAGTCACTGAAGCTTTCTTT. Translation: CASSQGVTEAFF. The gene calls are TRBV4-2 and TRBJ1-1; no definite D call. Looked up from germline, CDR1 is LGHNA and CDR2 is YNFKEQ. CDR3 length equals 12 residues. V shed 1 base and J shed 4 bases, with 4 bases lying between them.

The sample holds a few counts of this clonotype. The rearrangement uses TRBV7-9 and TRBJ2-3; maybe TRBD2 (7 bases). Between the trimmed V and J ends, which lost 5 bases and 7 bases, there was a span of 16 bases. The CDR3 spans 14 residues. Germline lookup yields CDR1 SEHNR and CDR2 FQNEAQ (reference sequence). The CDR3 loop is CASSSSGGGYTQYF. The CDR3 region has the DNA TGTGCCAGCAGCAGCTCGGGGGGCGGATATACGCAGTATTTT.

The chain joins TRBV7-9 to TRBJ2-7, with no clear D. V was clipped by 0 bases and J by 5 bases, with 11 bases between them. Germline lookup yields CDR1 SEHNR and CDR2 FQNEAQ (reference sequence). The CDR3 spans 14 residues. CDR3: CASSLADGSDEQYF. In nucleotides, the CDR3 is TGTGCCAGCAGCTTAGCGGACGGTTCCGACGAGCAGTACTTC.